These 8 T cell receptor beta chains originate from one sample sequenced in a study of T cells after yellow fever vaccination. TCRdb called the 5' RACE reads again in MiXCR, with one record for every CDR3 protein. The top ten clones hold about 22% of a sample with a few hundred thousand distinct CDR3 sequences, approximately 4% of them seen once. Here the sequenced sample was PBMCs, taken 5 days after the yellow fever booster vaccination. These receptors all come from a young man who received the YFV17D yellow fever vaccine.

This clonotype was observed a handful of times. The chain couples TRBV18 to TRBJ1-3, with a tentative D call TRBD1 (5 bases). The CDR3 is 15 amino acids. Germline V lookup: CDR1 KGHSH, CDR2 LQKENI. V dropped 3 bases and J dropped 6 bases, with 15 bases sitting between them. CDR3 residues: CASSPPGLQENTIYF. In nucleotides, the CDR3 is TGTGCCAGCTCACCCCCGGGACTGCAGGAAAACACCATATATTTT.

The rearrangement joins TRBV6-1 to TRBJ1-1, with a possible D match to TRBD1 (5 bases). Per germline, CDR1 MNHNS and CDR2 SASEGT. The CDR3 sequence is 13 residues long. V was clipped by 5 bases and J by 3 bases, with 10 bases between them. The CDR3 bases are TGTGCCAGCAGTAATACGGGGGACACTGAAGCTTTCTTT. Amino acids: CASSNTGDTEAFF.

A few counts support this clonotype. The chain has TRBV4-2 and TRBJ1-2, with no clear D. The V gene's germline CDR1 is LGHNA and CDR2 YNFKEQ. V lost 0 bases and J 10 bases, leaving 9 bases between the germline ends. The CDR3 is 12 residues long. In DNA, the CDR3 is TGTGCCAGCAGCCAAGATGATGACTTCTACACCTTC. This gives the protein CASSQDDDFYTF.

This clonotype was counted between two and nine times. This chain links TRBV4-2 with TRBJ1-4; no firm D call. The CDR3 is 15 amino acids. Germline-derived CDR1 and CDR2 are LGHNA and YNFKEQ. V was pared by 1 base and J by 8 bases, with 14 bases between. The CDR3 nucleotides are TGTGCCAGCAGCCAAGGCCCCCCAACTGGGGAAAAACTGTTTTTT. Translation gives CASSQGPPTGEKLFF.

This clonotype was recorded at least ten times. CDR3 sequence (DNA): TGCAGCGTCACGGGGCAGGGGCCTGGCACAGATACGCAGTATTTT. This encodes CSVTGQGPGTDTQYF. The chain combines TRBV29-1 with TRBJ2-3; D is perhaps TRBD1 (6 bases). Trimming removed 6 bases at V and 1 base at J, with 17 bases between. CDR1 and CDR2 (germline): SQVTM, ANQGSEA. This CDR3 has 15 residues.

The J gene is TRBJ2-7, the V gene TRBV18; tentatively, D is TRBD1 (5 bases). V lost 3 bases and J lost 0, with 12 bases in between. The CDR3 is made up of 15 amino acids. CDR1 is KGHSH and CDR2 is LQKENI in the germline V gene. Here the CDR3 reads CASSPMRDSSYEQYF. The CDR3 DNA is TGTGCCAGCTCACCGATGAGAGACAGCTCCTACGAGCAGTACTTC. The full variable domain, completed using reference TRBV18 and TRBJ2-7, is NAGVMQNPRHLVRRRGQEARLRCSPMKGHSHVYWYRQLPEEGLKFMVYLQKENIIDESGMPKERFSAEFPKEGPSILRIQQVVRGDSAAYFCASSPMRDSSYEQYFGPGTRLTVT.

This clonotype occurred many times. The rearrangement links TRBV18 to TRBJ2-1, with D tentatively TRBD1 (6 bases). CDR1 KGHSH and CDR2 LQKENI come from the germline V gene. The CDR3 spans 14 residues. V was shortened by 0 bases and J by 6 bases, with 9 bases between the two germline ends. The CDR3 reads CASSPPSGANEQFF. CDR3 DNA: TGTGCCAGCTCACCACCGTCAGGGGCCAATGAGCAGTTCTTC.

This clonotype was found a few times. This rearrangement joins TRBV11-2 to TRBJ2-3; 9 bases line up with TRBD1. This CDR3 spans 14 amino acids. Germline V gene sequence: CDR1 SGHAT, CDR2 FQNNGV. V lost 4 bases, J lost 7 bases, and 6 bases stayed unmatched. For the CDR3, the DNA is TGTGCCAGCAGCTCCGGGACAGGGAGGTATACGCAGTATTTT. Protein product: CASSSGTGRYTQYF.